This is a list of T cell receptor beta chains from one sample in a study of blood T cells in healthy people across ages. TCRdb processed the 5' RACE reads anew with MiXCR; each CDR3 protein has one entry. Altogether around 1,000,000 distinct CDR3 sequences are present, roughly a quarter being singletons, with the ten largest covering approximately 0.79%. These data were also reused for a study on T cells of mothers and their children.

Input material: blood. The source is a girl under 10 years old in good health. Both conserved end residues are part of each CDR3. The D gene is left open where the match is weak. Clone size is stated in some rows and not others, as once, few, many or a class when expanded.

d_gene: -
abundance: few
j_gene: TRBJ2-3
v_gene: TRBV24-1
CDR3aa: CATRSLDTQYF
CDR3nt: TGTGCCACCAGATCGCTAGATACGCAGTATTTT

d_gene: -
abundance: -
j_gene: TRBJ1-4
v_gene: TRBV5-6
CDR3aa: CASSLMPGRLGEKLFF
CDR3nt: TGTGCCAGCAGCTTGATGCCAGGGAGGTTGGGTGAAAAACTGTTTTTT

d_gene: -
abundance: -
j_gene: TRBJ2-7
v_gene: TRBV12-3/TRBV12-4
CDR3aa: CASSLDWRRGEQYF
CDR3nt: TGTGCCAGCAGTTTAGACTGGCGTCGGGGCGAGCAGTACTTC

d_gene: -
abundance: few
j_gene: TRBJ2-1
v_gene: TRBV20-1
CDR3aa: CSARGGNSEQFF
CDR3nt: TGCAGTGCTAGAGGTGGGAATAGTGAGCAGTTCTTC

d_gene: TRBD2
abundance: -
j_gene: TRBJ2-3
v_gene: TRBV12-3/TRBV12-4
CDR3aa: CASSFKTSGLQRDTQYF
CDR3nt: TGTGCCAGCAGTTTTAAGACTAGCGGCCTCCAGAGGGATACGCAGTATTTT

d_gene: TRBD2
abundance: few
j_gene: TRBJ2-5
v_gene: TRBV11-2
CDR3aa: CASRETSPAQETQYF
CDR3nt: TGTGCCAGCAGGGAGACTAGCCCGGCCCAAGAGACCCAGTACTTC

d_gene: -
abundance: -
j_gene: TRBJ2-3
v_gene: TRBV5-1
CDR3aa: CASRGDRLQYSDTQYF
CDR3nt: TGCGCCAGCAGAGGAGACAGACTACAATACTCAGATACGCAGTATTTT

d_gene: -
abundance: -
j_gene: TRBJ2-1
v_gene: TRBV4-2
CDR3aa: CASSQTTSFEQFF
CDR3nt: TGTGCCAGCAGCCAAACGACTAGTTTTGAGCAGTTCTTC

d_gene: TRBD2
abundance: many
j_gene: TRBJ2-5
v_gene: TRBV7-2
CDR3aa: CASSLARGSETQYF
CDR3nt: TGTGCCAGCAGCTTAGCGCGGGGGTCGGAGACCCAGTACTTC

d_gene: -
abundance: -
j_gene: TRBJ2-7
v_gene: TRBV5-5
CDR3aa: CASSWTGTPIYEQYF
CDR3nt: TGTGCCAGCAGCTGGACCGGGACACCGATCTACGAGCAGTACTTC

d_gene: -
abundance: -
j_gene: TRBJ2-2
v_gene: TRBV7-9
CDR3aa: CASSLLGSGELFF
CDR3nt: TGTGCCAGCAGCTTACTCGGGTCCGGGGAGCTGTTTTTT

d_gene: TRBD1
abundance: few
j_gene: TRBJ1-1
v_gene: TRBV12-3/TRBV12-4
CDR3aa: CASSQVDRGQTEAFF
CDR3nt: TGTGCCAGCAGCCAAGTAGACAGGGGGCAGACTGAAGCTTTCTTT

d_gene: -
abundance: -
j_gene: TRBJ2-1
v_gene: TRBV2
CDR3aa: CARRDGGNEQFF
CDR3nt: TGTGCCAGAAGGGATGGGGGAAATGAGCAGTTCTTC

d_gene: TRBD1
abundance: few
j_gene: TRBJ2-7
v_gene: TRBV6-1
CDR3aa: CASSFGTGDVYEQYF
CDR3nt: TGTGCCAGCAGCTTCGGGACAGGGGATGTCTACGAGCAGTACTTC

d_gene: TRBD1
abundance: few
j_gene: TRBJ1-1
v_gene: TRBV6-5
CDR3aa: CASRTLTGVFTEAFF
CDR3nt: TGTGCCAGCAGAACTCTGACAGGGGTCTTCACTGAAGCTTTCTTT

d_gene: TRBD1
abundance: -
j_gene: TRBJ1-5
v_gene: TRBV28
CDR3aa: CASSSTGTVGRNQPQHF
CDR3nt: TGTGCCAGCAGTTCGACAGGGACAGTAGGTCGCAATCAGCCCCAGCATTTT

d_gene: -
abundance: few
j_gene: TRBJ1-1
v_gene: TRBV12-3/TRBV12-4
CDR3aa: CASSLAGARTNTEAFF
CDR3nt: TGTGCCAGCAGTTTAGCAGGGGCTCGGACTAACACTGAAGCTTTCTTT

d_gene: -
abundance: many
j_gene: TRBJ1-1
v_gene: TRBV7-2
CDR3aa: CASSLVGGGNTEAFF
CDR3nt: TGTGCCAGCAGCTTAGTGGGCGGGGGGAACACTGAAGCTTTCTTT

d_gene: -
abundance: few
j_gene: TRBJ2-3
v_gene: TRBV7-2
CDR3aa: CASSSSSEDTQYF
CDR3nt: TGTGCCAGCAGCTCGTCTAGCGAGGATACGCAGTATTTT

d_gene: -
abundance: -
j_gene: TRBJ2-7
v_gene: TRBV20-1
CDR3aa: CSARPGHSYEQYF
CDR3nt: TGCAGTGCGCGACCGGGACACTCCTACGAGCAGTACTTC

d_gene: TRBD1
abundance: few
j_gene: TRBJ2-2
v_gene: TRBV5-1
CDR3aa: CASSGPPGQGMNTGELFF
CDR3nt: TGCGCCAGCAGCGGCCCCCCCGGACAGGGTATGAACACCGGGGAGCTGTTTTTT

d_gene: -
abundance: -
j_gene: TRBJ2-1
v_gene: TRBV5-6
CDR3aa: CASSLQLDVVQFF
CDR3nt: TGTGCCAGCAGCTTACAACTGGATGTCGTTCAGTTCTTC

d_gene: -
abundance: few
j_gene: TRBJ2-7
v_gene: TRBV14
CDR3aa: CASSSSGQLLYEQYF
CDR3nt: TGTGCCAGCAGCTCAAGCGGACAGCTACTCTACGAGCAGTACTTC

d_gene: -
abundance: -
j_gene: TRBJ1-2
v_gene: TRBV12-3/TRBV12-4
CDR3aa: CASSLSPAPSYTF
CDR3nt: TGTGCCAGCAGTTTAAGCCCCGCACCTAGCTACACCTTC

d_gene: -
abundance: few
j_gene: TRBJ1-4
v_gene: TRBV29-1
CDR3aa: CSVEQGPEKLFF
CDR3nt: TGCAGCGTTGAGCAGGGTCCTGAAAAACTGTTTTTT

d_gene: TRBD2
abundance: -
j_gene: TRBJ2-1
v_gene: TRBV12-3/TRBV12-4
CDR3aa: CASRETSGSSWFF
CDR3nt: TGTGCCAGCAGGGAGACTAGCGGGAGTTCTTGGTTCTTC

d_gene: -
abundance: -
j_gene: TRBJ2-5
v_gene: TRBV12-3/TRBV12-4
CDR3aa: CASSRPPGETQYF
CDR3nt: TGTGCCAGCAGCCGGCCCCCAGGGGAGACCCAGTACTTC

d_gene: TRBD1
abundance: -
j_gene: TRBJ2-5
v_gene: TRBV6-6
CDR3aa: CASFRDSRETQYF
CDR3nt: TGTGCCAGCTTCCGGGACAGTAGAGAGACCCAGTACTTC